This TCR beta chain was found in a study of cytomegalovirus exposure and HLA in healthy donors. Healthy bone marrow donors supplied every sample. With 60 Vbeta and 13 Jbeta primers, the PCR was carried out. Method: immunoSEQ multiplex PCR; TCRdb's copy keeps in-frame clones and lacks some. Among about 160,000 clones listed, about 72% were seen once. The V end was cut by 3 bases, the J end by 8 bases, with 10 bases between. The CDR3 covers 13 residues. Per germline, CDR1 LGHNA and CDR2 YSLEER. Study results and caveats: Associated with cytomegalovirus, according to the listing, were approximately 160 TCR beta chains.

Of note for this clone: No antigen is known for it.

The chain couples TRBV4-3 to TRBJ1-4; tentatively, D is TRBD1 (6 bases). The source material was PBMCs. The source of this sequence is a man between 50 and 59 years old in good health and CMV-seropositive. CDR3 nucleotide sequence: TGCGCCAGCAGCCACCCGCAGGGGGAAAAACTGTTTTTT. It specifies CASSHPQGEKLFF.